Presented here are 10 T cell receptor beta chains from one specimen sequenced in a study of T cells in localized non-small cell lung cancer. The data were produced by immunoSEQ multiplex PCR, yet TCRdb's version contains in-frame clones alone and is incomplete. This table has some 31,000 clones, about 88% appearing once. Source: peripheral blood, taken before any cancer treatment. The receptors here all came from a woman aged 40 to 75 with stage I lung adenocarcinoma.

CDR3 residues: CASSLGMDRNTEAFF. CDR3 DNA: TGTGCCAGCAGCTTAGGAATGGACAGGAACACTGAAGCTTTCTTT. The genes are TRBV13 and TRBJ1-1; tentatively, D is TRBD1 (6 bases). CDR3 length: 15 residues. V gave up 0 bases and J gave up 1 base, with 9 bases separating them. Germline V CDR1 and CDR2: PRHDT, FYEKMQ (reference sequence).

This rearrangement joins TRBV30 to TRBJ2-3; tentatively, D is TRBD2 (7 bases). Germline lookup yields CDR1 GTSNPN and CDR2 SVGIG (reference sequence). V dropped 2 bases and J dropped 3 bases, with 9 bases sitting between them. The CDR3 is made up of 13 amino acids. As DNA, the CDR3 is TGTGCCTGGAGTAGCGGGACAACAGATACGCAGTATTTT. It encodes CAWSSGTTDTQYF.

The rearrangement links TRBV23-1 to TRBJ2-7, with a tentative D call TRBD2 (6 bases). Being an ORF, TRBV23-1 has a function that is uncertain. The CDR3 length is 13 residues. Deletions cut 2 bases from V and 4 bases from J, with 9 bases between. CDR3 sequence reads: CASSQEAGYEQYF. In DNA form, the CDR3 reads TGCGCCAGCAGTCAAGAGGCGGGGTACGAGCAGTACTTC.

This clone was observed a few times. The V call is TRBV10-3, the J call TRBJ2-3; TRBD2 matches at 12 bases. V shed 2 bases and J 2 bases; nucleotides not matched to a gene: 5. Per germline, CDR1 ENHRY and CDR2 SYGVKD. The CDR3 runs 17 residues. The CDR3 is CAISERGLAGNTDTQYF. The DNA for the CDR3 is TGTGCCATCAGTGAGCGAGGACTAGCGGGAAACACAGATACGCAGTATTTT.

The chain recombines TRBV13 with TRBJ2-7, with TRBD1 identical over 8 bases. Germline CDR1 reads PRHDT; CDR2 reads FYEKMQ (reference sequence). V shed 0 bases and J 1 base; nucleotides not matched to a gene: 5. CDR3 length equals 16 residues. The DNA of the CDR3 is TGTGCCAGCAGCTTAGGCCCCAGGGGGCTTTCCTACGAGCAGTACTTC. Residues: CASSLGPRGLSYEQYF.

This chain uses TRBV9 with TRBJ1-1; 7 bases align to TRBD1. The CDR3 runs to 16 residues. The V and J ends lost 4 bases and 3 bases, in that order; junction bases with no gene match: 12. The germline V gene has CDR1 SGDLS and CDR2 YYNGEE. The CDR3 loop is CASSHRGGLRDTEAFF. CDR3 nucleotide sequence: TGTGCCAGCAGCCACAGGGGAGGCCTGCGGGACACTGAAGCTTTCTTT.

The CDR3 loop is CASSQGDLAGGNTIYF. The DNA of the CDR3 is TGCGCCAGCAGCCAAGGTGATCTAGCTGGGGGGAACACCATATATTTT. The V and J genes are TRBV4-3 and TRBJ1-3, with D maybe TRBD1 (5 bases). V was clipped by 1 base and J by 7 bases, with 17 bases between them. Germline loops: CDR1 LGHNA, CDR2 YSLEER. This CDR3 is 16 amino acids long.

V usage is TRBV5-6 and J usage is TRBJ2-1; 7 bases are a match to TRBD1. In germline, CDR1 is SGHDT, CDR2 YYEEEE. The CDR3 totals 18 residues. V lost 3 bases, J lost 1 base, and 13 bases stayed unmatched. CDR3 DNA: TGTGCCAGCAGCTCAGAAGGGGGCTTTGGGGCGTCCTACAATGAGCAGTTCTTC. The encoded protein is CASSSEGGFGASYNEQFF.

CDR3 coding DNA: TGTGCCAGCAGCCCGGACAGGGCAGGCTATGGCTACACCTTC. Residues: CASSPDRAGYGYTF. The chain employs TRBV5-6 and TRBJ1-2; TRBD1 matches 8 bases. The CDR3 has 14 residues. V lost 4 bases and J lost 4; bases outside the gene matches: 6. Germline CDR1 reads SGHDT; CDR2 reads YYEEEE.

The chain uses TRBV7-2 and TRBJ1-2; 7 bases agree with TRBD1. The CDR3 spans 13 residues. V lost 5 bases, J lost 7 bases, and 7 bases stayed unmatched. The germline V gene encodes CDR1 SGHTA and CDR2 FQGNSA. The CDR3 DNA reads as TGTGCCAGCAGCCATGACAGGGAAGTTGGCTACACCTTC. Residues: CASSHDREVGYTF.